Following are 22 T cell receptor beta chains from one sample sequenced in a study of graft-versus-host responses after intestinal transplantation (dated by TCRdb to the early 2020s). Libraries came from the immunoSEQ multiplex PCR assay. Here the immuneACCESS table is served through TCRdb, limited to in-frame sequences with V and J called. Missing clones are a known gap in these copies; in checked studies unresolved V genes cover under half, and the rest lacks a known reason. The sample has about 97,000 clones on record, about nine tenths of them singletons. Around 15% of the sample is in the top ten clones. The sequencing used PBMCs, collected 450 to 480 days after intestinal transplant. All receptors come from a human patient who received an intestinal transplant, so some T cells may come from the graft donor.

The J gene is TRBJ2-1, the V gene TRBV9, with 8 bases fitting TRBD1. Germline V lookup: CDR1 SGDLS, CDR2 YYNGEE. J lost 7 bases, V lost 4 bases, and 4 bases had no gene match. The CDR3 sequence is 13 residues long. The CDR3: CASSPGGGNEQFF. CDR3 nucleotides: TGTGCCAGCAGCCCAGGGGGCGGAAATGAGCAGTTCTTC.

The chain links TRBV5-6 to TRBJ2-7; 7 bases agree with TRBD2. Germline values: CDR1 SGHDT, CDR2 YYEEEE. The junction had 3 bases not matched to a gene; V was cut back by 1 base and J by 2 bases. This CDR3 contains 14 residues. The CDR3 reads CASSLIAGAYEQYF. CDR3 sequence (DNA): TGTGCCAGCAGCTTGATTGCGGGGGCCTACGAGCAGTACTTC.

The genes are TRBV13 and TRBJ2-7; 9 bases are shared with TRBD2. Germline V gene data show CDR1 as PRHDT and CDR2 as FYEKMQ (reference sequence). The CDR3 has 16 residues. Unmatched junction bases numbered 11, after V lost 4 bases and J lost 4 bases. The CDR3 reads CASSSTQAGGQYEQYF. Here the CDR3 DNA reads TGTGCCAGCAGCTCAACTCAAGCGGGGGGACAATACGAGCAGTACTTC.

This chain uses TRBV5-1 with TRBJ2-5; no clear D gene. The end of the DNA fits TRBJ2-7 better, so the J call may be wrong. The CDR3 is 11 amino acids. CDR1 and CDR2 (germline): SGHRS, YFSETQ. This CDR3 reads CAIPPTYEQYF. The CDR3 nucleotides read TGCGCCATCCCCCCGACCTACGAGCAGTACTTC.

This clone has a single count. CDR3 amino acids: CASSEGAGNTIYF. The CDR3 nucleotides read TGTGCCAGCAGCGAGGGGGCGGGAAACACCATATATTTT. The rearrangement links TRBV9 to TRBJ1-3, with TRBD1 matching 7 bases. The CDR3 totals 13 residues. Germline lookup yields CDR1 SGDLS and CDR2 YYNGEE. The V and J ends lost 3 bases and 4 bases, in that order; junction bases with no gene match: 1. The complete variable domain, with remaining parts taken from reference TRBV9 and TRBJ1-3, reads DSGVTQTPKHLITATGQRVTLRCSPRSGDLSVYWYQQSLDQGLQFLIQYYNGEERAKGNILERFSAQQFPDLHSELNLSSLELGDSALYFCASSEGAGNTIYFGEGSWLTVV.

The V call is TRBV7-2, the J call TRBJ1-1; no definite D call. In germline, CDR1 is SGHTA, CDR2 FQGNSA. V lost 0 bases and J lost 1, with 3 bases in between. The CDR3 runs to 13 residues. The CDR3: CASSLAANTEAFF. The CDR3 nucleotides read TGTGCCAGCAGCTTAGCGGCGAACACTGAAGCTTTCTTT.

This CDR3 is CASSPGRLSSYNEQFF. CDR3 DNA sequence: TGTGCCAGCAGCCCCGGACGGCTGAGCTCCTACAATGAGCAGTTCTTC. This chain joins TRBV14 and TRBJ2-1, with unresolved D. CDR1 and CDR2 (germline): SGHDN, FVKESK. The V end was cut by 4 bases, the J end by 0 bases, with 13 bases between. The CDR3 is 16 residues long.

CDR3 loop: CASSLAGGPGYGYTF. Written as DNA, the CDR3 is TGTGCCAGCAGCTTAGCCGGGGGCCCGGGCTATGGCTACACCTTC. The gene calls are TRBV7-9 and TRBJ1-2; the D gene is possibly TRBD1 (6 bases). V was cut by 0 bases and J by 4 bases, with 12 bases left in between. Germline lookup yields CDR1 SEHNR and CDR2 FQNEAQ (reference sequence). The CDR3 is 15 amino acids.

The genes are TRBV14 and TRBJ1-1, with a possible D match to TRBD1 (5 bases). CDR3 length equals 16 residues. Trimming removed 1 base from V and 2 bases from J, with 14 bases in between. The germline CDR1 and CDR2 sequences are SGHDN and FVKESK. CDR3 residues: CASSQVGARGNTEAFF. CDR3 nucleotides: TGTGCCAGCAGCCAAGTCGGGGCTAGGGGTAACACTGAAGCTTTCTTT.

The V and J genes are TRBV7-6 and TRBJ2-2; no definite D call. The CDR3 consists of 17 residues. V lost 1 base and J 3 bases, leaving 15 bases between the germline ends. CDR1 and CDR2 from the germline V gene are SGHVS and FNYEAQ. CDR3 nucleotides: TGTGCCAGCAGCTTAGGTCTTTCTTCGTCCCACACCGGGGAGCTGTTTTTT. Its protein is CASSLGLSSSHTGELFF.

The V and J genes are TRBV9 and TRBJ2-6; TRBD1 agrees at 9 bases. The CDR3 is made up of 21 amino acids. V dropped 0 bases and J dropped 3; count of bases not matched to a gene: 16. The germline CDR1 and CDR2 sequences are SGDLS and YYNGEE. CDR3 amino acids: CASSVERGHGQGPYGANVLTF. CDR3 nucleotides: TGTGCCAGCAGCGTAGAAAGGGGGCACGGACAGGGGCCCTATGGGGCCAACGTCCTGACTTTC.

This clone was seen once. The V gene is TRBV5-1, the J gene TRBJ2-3, with D perhaps given as TRBD1 or TRBD2 (5 bases each). Germline-derived CDR1 and CDR2 are SGHRS and YFSETQ. With 2 bases removed from V and 0 bases from J, the gap between germline ends came to 13 bases. The length of the CDR3 is 16 residues. CDR3 sequence: CASSLLGTTSTDTQYF. CDR3 bases: TGCGCCAGCAGCTTACTCGGGACGACTAGCACAGATACGCAGTATTTT.

The rearrangement uses TRBV4-2 and TRBJ2-2; 8 positions match TRBD1. The CDR3 runs 15 residues. CDR1 is LGHNA and CDR2 is YNFKEQ in the germline V gene. The trim removed 4 bases at V and 3 bases at J, leaving 4 bases unmatched. This CDR3 reads CASSPGQAYTGELFF. CDR3 in DNA: TGTGCCAGCAGCCCGGGACAGGCATACACCGGGGAGCTGTTTTTT.

The CDR3 bases are TGTGCCAGCAGCGACGGGGGGCCCTACACAGATACGCAGTATTTT. Protein product: CASSDGGPYTDTQYF. The chain combines TRBV9 with TRBJ2-3; TRBD2 is a possible D gene (7 bases). The CDR3 runs to 15 residues. The ends were cut back, 3 bases at V and 2 bases at J, with 13 bases in the middle. Germline V gene sequence: CDR1 SGDLS, CDR2 YYNGEE. The full variable domain, rest sourced from reference TRBV9 and TRBJ2-3, is DSGVTQTPKHLITATGQRVTLRCSPRSGDLSVYWYQQSLDQGLQFLIQYYNGEERAKGNILERFSAQQFPDLHSELNLSSLELGDSALYFCASSDGGPYTDTQYFGPGTRLTVL.

This clone has a single count. This chain joins TRBV7-8 and TRBJ2-1; 13 nucleotides align to TRBD2. The CDR3 consists of 17 residues. Germline-derived CDR1 and CDR2 are SGHVS and FQNEAQ. With 8 bases clipped from V and 0 bases from J, the junction kept 7 bases outside the gene matches. CDR3 DNA sequence: TGTGCCAGCGGCAGGACTAGCGGGGGACTCTCCTACAATGAGCAGTTCTTC. Protein product: CASGRTSGGLSYNEQFF.

CDR3 bases: TGTGCCAGCAGCTTAACGGGCCTCAGCTCCTACAATGAGCAGTTCTTC. It codes for CASSLTGLSSYNEQFF. The rearrangement links TRBV7-3 to TRBJ2-1, with no clear D. CDR3 length equals 16 residues. Germline CDR1 and CDR2: SGHTA and FQGTGA. V was pared by 0 bases and J by 0 bases, with 9 bases between.

The chain couples TRBV2 to TRBJ1-6; no clear D gene. Trimming stripped 2 bases from V and 4 bases from J, with 12 bases between. The CDR3 length is 16 residues. In germline, CDR1 is SNHLY, CDR2 FYNNEI. The CDR3 region is CASSETHPLYNSPLHF. CDR3 DNA sequence: TGTGCCAGCAGTGAAACCCATCCCCTATATAATTCACCCCTCCACTTT.

The chain carries TRBV5-4 and TRBJ1-5, with 7 bases lining up with TRBD1. V lost 4 bases, J lost 3 bases, and 10 bases stayed unmatched. This CDR3 spans 16 amino acids. Per germline, CDR1 SGHNT and CDR2 YYREEE (reference sequence). The CDR3 DNA sequence: TGTGCCAGCAGCGTTGGAGGGACAGATCCCAATCAGCCCCAGCATTTT. Encoded protein: CASSVGGTDPNQPQHF.

The chain carries TRBV14 and TRBJ1-1; 9 positions agree with TRBD1. After removal of 4 bases from V and 7 bases from J, the junction contained 10 bases not matched to a gene. CDR1 SGHDN and CDR2 FVKESK come from the germline V gene. The length of the CDR3 is 15 residues. CDR3: CASSRDTGGLYEAFF. DNA of the CDR3: TGTGCCAGCAGCCGGGACACAGGGGGCCTTTATGAAGCTTTCTTT.

This clone turned up a few times. J is TRBJ2-7 and V is TRBV4-1, with D tentatively TRBD1 or TRBD2 (6 bases each). The CDR3 runs to 15 residues. Germline V gene data show CDR1 as MGHRA and CDR2 as YSYEKL. With 3 bases removed from V and 5 bases from J, the gap between germline ends came to 17 bases. The CDR3 protein is CASSQAQMGGDEQYF. CDR3 nucleotide sequence: TGCGCCAGCAGCCAGGCACAGATGGGGGGCGACGAGCAGTACTTC.

This clone was counted a single time. The chain combines TRBV10-3 with TRBJ1-2; 7 bases agree with TRBD1. The CDR3 totals 13 residues. Per the germline V gene, CDR1 is ENHRY and CDR2 is SYGVKD. The trim removed 7 bases at V and 7 bases at J, leaving 9 bases unmatched. The CDR3 is CAITGGGAGGYTF. The CDR3 DNA reads TGTGCCATCACTGGAGGGGGCGCCGGTGGCTACACCTTC.

The chain has TRBV10-2 and TRBJ1-5, with TRBD1 matching 8 bases. The CDR3 spans 14 residues. V was clipped by 8 bases and J by 3 bases; unmatched bases: 6. CDR1 and CDR2 (germline): WSHSY, SAAADI. CDR3 residues: CASAGQALNQPQHF. The CDR3 region has the DNA TGCGCCAGCGCGGGACAGGCCCTCAATCAGCCCCAGCATTTT.